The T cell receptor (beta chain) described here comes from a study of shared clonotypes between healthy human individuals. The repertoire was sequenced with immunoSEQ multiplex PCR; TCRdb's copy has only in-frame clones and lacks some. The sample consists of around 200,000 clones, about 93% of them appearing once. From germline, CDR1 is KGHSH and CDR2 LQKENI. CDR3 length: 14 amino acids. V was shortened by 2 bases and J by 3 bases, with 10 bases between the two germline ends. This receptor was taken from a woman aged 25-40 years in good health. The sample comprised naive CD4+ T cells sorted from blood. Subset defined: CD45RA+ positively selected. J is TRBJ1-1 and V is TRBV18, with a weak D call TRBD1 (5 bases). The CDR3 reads CASSPSQADTEAFF. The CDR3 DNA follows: TGTGCCAGCTCACCATCACAGGCCGACACTGAAGCTTTCTTT.